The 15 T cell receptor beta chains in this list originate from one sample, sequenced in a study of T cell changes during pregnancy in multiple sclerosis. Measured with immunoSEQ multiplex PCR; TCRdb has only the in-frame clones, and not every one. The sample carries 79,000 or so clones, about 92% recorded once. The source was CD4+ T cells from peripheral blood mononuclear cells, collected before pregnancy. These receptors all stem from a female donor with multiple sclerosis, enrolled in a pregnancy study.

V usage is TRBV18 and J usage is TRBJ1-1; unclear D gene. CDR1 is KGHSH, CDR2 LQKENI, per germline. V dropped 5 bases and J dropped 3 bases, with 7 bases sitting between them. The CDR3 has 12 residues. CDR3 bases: TGTGCCAGCTCAGGGAGCGACACTGAAGCTTTCTTT. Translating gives CASSGSDTEAFF.

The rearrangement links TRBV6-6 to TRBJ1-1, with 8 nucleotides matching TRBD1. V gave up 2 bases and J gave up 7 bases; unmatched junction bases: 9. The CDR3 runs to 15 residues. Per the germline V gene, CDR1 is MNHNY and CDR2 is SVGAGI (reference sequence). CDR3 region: CASSYQGQGRGEAFF. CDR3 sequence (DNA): TGTGCCAGCAGTTACCAAGGACAGGGAAGGGGTGAAGCTTTCTTT.

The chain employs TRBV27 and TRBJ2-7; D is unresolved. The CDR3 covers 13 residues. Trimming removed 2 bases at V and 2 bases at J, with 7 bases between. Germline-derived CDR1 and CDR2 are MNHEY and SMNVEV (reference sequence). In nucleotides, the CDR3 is TGTGCCAGCAGTTTAGGGCAGACCTACGAGCAGTACTTC. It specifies CASSLGQTYEQYF.

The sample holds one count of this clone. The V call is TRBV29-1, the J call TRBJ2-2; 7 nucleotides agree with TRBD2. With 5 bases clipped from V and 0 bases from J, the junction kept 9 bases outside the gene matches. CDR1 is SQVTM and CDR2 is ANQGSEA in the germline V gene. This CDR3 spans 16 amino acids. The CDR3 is CSVRAGPNANTGELFF. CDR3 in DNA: TGCAGCGTTCGAGCGGGGCCCAACGCGAACACCGGGGAGCTGTTTTTT.

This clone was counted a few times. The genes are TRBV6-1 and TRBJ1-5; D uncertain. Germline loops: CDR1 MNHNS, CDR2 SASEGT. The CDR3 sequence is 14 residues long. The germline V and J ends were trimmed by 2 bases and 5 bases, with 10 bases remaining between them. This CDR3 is CASSENYNDQPQHF. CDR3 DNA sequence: TGTGCCAGCAGTGAAAACTATAATGATCAGCCCCAGCATTTT.

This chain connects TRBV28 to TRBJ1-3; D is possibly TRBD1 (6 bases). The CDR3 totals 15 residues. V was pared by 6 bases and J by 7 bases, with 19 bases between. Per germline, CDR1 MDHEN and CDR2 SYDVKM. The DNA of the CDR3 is TGTGCCAGCAGCAGAGCCACAGGGAAGGGTAACACCATATATTTT. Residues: CASSRATGKGNTIYF.

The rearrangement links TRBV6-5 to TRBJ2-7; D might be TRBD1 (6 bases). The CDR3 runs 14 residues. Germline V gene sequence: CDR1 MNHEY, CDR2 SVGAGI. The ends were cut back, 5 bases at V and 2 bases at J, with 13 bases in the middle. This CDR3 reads CASSPTGTTYEQYF. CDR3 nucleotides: TGTGCCAGCAGTCCGACAGGAACTACCTACGAGCAGTACTTC.

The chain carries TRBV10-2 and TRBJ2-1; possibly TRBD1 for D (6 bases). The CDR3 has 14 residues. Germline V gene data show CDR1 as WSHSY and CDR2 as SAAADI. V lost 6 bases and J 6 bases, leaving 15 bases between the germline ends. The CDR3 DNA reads TGCGCCAGCAGCCGGGACATAATCAGCAATGAGCAGTTCTTC. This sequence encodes CASSRDIISNEQFF.

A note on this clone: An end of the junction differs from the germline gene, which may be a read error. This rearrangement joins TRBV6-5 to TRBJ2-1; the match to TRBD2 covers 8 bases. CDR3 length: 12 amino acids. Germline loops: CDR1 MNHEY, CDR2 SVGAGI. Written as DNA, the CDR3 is TGTGCCAGCAGTTATAGAGAGGGCGGGAGGATCTTC. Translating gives CASSYREGGRIF.

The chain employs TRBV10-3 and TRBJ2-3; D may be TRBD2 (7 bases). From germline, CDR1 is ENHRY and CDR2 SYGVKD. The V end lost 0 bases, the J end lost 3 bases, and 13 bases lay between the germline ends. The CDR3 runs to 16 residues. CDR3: CAISESGGGPTDTQYF. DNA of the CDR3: TGTGCCATCAGTGAGTCAGGGGGAGGGCCAACAGATACGCAGTATTTT.

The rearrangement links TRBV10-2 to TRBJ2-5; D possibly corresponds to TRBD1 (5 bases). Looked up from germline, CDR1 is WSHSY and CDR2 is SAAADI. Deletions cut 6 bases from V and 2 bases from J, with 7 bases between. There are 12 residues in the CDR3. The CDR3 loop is CASRAGQETQYF. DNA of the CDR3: TGCGCCAGCAGGGCAGGGCAAGAGACCCAGTACTTC.

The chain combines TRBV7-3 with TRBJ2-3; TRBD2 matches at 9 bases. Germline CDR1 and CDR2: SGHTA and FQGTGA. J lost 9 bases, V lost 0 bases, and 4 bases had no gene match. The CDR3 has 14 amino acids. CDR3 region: CASSLTGLAQTQYF. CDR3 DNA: TGTGCCAGCAGCTTAACGGGACTAGCACAGACGCAGTATTTT.

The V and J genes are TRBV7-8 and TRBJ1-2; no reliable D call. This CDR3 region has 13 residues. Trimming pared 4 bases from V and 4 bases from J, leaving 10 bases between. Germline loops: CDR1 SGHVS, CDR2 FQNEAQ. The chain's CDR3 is CASSSGPSYGYTF. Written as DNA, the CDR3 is TGTGCCAGCAGCTCTGGGCCCAGCTATGGCTACACCTTC. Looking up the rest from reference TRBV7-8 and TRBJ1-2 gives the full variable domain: GAGVSQSPRYKVAKRGQDVALRCDPISGHVSLFWYQQALGQGPEFLTYFQNEAQLDKSGLPSDRFFAERPEGSVSTLKIQRTQQEDSAVYLCASSSGPSYGYTFGSGTRLTVV.

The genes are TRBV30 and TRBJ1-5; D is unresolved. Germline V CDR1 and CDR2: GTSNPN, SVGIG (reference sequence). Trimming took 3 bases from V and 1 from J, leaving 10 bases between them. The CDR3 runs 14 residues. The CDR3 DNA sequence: TGTGCCTGGAGGAACTTGGGCAGCAATCAGCCCCAGCATTTT. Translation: CAWRNLGSNQPQHF. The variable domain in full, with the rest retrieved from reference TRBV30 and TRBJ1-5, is SQTIHQWPATLVQPVGSPLSLECTVEGTSNPNLYWYRQAAGRGLQLLFYSVGIGQISSEVPQNLSASRPQDRQFILSSKKLLLSDSGFYLCAWRNLGSNQPQHFGDGTRLSIL.

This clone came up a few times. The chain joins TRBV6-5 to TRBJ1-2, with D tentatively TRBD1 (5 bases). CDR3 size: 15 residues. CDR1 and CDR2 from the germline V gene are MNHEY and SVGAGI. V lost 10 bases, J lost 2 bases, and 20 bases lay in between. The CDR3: CATSLGGPQNYGYTF. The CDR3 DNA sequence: TGTGCCACCTCTCTCGGGGGTCCTCAGAACTATGGCTACACCTTC.